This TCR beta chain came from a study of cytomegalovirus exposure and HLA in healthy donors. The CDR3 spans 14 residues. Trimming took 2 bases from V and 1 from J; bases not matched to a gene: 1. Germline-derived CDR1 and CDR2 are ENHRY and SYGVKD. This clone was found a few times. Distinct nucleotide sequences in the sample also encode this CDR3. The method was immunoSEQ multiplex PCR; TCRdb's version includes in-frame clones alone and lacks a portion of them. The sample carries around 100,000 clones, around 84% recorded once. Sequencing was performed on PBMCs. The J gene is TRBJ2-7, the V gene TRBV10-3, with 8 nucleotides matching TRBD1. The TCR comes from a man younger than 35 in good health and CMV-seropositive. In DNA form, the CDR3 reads TGTGCCATCAGTGAGGGACAGGGTTCCTACGAGCAGTACTTC. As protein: CAISEGQGSYEQYF.